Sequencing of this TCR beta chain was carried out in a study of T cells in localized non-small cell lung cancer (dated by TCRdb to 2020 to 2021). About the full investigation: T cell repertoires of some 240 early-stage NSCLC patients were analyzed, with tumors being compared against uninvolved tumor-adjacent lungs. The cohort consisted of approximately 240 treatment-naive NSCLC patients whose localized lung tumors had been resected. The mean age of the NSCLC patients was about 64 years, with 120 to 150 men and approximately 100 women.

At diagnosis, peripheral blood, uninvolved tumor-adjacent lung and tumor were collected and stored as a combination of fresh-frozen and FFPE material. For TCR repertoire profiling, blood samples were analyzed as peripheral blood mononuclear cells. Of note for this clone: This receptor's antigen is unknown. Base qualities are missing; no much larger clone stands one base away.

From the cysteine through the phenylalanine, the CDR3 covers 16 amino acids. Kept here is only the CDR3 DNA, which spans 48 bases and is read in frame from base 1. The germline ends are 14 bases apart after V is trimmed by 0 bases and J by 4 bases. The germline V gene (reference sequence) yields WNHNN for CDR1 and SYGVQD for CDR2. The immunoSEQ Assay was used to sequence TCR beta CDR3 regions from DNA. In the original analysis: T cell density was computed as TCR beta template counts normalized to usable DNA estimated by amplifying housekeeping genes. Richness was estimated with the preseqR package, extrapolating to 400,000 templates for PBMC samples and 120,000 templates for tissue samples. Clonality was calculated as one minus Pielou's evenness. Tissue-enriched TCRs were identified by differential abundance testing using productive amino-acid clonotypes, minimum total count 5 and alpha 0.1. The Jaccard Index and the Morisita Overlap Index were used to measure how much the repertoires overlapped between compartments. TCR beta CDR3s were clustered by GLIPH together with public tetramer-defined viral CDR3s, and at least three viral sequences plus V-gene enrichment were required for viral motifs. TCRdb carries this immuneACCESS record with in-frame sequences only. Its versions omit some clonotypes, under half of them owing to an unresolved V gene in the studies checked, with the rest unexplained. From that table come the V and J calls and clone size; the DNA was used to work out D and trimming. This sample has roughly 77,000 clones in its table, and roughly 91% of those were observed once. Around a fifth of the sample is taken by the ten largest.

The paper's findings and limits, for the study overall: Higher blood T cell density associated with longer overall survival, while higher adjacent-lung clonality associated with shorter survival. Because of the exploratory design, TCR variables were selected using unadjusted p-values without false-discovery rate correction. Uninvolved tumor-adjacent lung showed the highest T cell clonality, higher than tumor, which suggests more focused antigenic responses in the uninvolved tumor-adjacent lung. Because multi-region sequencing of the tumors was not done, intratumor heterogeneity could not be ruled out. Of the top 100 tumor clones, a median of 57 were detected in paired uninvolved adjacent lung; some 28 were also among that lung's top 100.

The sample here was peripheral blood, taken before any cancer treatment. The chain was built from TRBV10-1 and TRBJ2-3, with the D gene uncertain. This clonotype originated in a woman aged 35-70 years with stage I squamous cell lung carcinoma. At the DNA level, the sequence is TGCGCCAGCAGTGAGTCGGTGATTGTTCGGGCAGATACGCAGTATTTT. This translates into CASSESVIVRADTQYF.